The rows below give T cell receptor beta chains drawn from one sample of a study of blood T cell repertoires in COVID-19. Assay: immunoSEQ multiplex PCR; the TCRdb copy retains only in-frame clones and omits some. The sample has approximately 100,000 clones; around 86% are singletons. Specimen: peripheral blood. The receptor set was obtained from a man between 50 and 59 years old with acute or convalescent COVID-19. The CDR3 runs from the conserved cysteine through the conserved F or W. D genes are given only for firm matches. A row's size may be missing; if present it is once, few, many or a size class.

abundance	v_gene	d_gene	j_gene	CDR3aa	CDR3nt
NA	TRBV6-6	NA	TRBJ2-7	CASSSGNEQYF	TGTGCCAGCAGTTCAGGGAACGAGCAGTACTTC
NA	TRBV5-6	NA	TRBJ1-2	CASMSVSGYTF	TGTGCCAGCATGAGCGTCTCTGGCTACACCTTC
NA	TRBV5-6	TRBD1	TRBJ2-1	CASSPDRFSYNEQFF	TGTGCCAGCAGCCCGGACAGGTTCTCCTACAATGAGCAGTTCTTC
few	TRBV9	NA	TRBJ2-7	CASSVDGQGPTYEQYF	TGTGCCAGCAGCGTAGACGGTCAGGGGCCTACCTACGAGCAGTACTTC
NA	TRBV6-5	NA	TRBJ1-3	CATQLQVSGNTIYF	TGTGCCACCCAGCTACAGGTCTCTGGAAACACCATATATTTT
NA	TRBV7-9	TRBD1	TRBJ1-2	CASSPRGTAVSNYGYTF	TGTGCCAGCAGCCCACGTGGGACAGCCGTTTCTAACTATGGCTACACCTTC
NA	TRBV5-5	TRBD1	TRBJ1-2	CASSLLRGRDGYTF	TGTGCCAGCAGCTTGCTCAGGGGGCGGGATGGCTACACCTTC
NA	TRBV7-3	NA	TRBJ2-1	CASSLTNREQFF	TGTGCCAGCAGCTTAACGAATAGAGAGCAGTTCTTC
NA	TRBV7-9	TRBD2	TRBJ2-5	CASSLVETSVQETQYF	TGTGCCAGCAGCTTAGTGGAGACTAGCGTGCAAGAGACCCAGTACTTC
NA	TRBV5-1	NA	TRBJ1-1	CASSGRSGEGNTEAFF	TGCGCCAGCAGCGGAAGATCAGGGGAGGGTAACACTGAAGCTTTCTTT
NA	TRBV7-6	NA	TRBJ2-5	CASSARALRETQYF	TGTGCCAGCAGCGCCCGAGCGTTGCGCGAGACCCAGTACTTC
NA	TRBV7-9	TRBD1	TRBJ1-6	CASSLAQGGSPLHF	TGTGCCAGCAGCTTAGCCCAGGGGGGTTCACCCCTCCACTTT
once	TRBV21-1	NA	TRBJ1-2	CASSIYGTENYGYTF	TGTGCCAGCAGCATTTACGGGACAGAGAACTATGGCTACACCTTC
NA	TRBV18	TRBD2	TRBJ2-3	CASSYLAGEDTQYF	TGTGCCAGCTCCTACCTGGCGGGGGAAGATACGCAGTATTTT
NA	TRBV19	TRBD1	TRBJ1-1	CASSTTLTGGVSEAFF	TGTGCCAGTAGTACAACCTTAACAGGGGGGGTCTCTGAAGCTTTCTTT
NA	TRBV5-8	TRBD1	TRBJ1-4	CASSSPTGAREKLFF	TGTGCCAGCAGCTCCCCGACAGGGGCTCGGGAAAAACTGTTTTTT
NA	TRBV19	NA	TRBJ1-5	CASSADIYSNQPQHF	TGTGCCAGTAGCGCCGACATCTATAGCAATCAGCCCCAGCATTTT
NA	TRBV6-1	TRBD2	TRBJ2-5	CASSESAGGPRALGTQYF	TGTGCCAGCAGTGAATCAGCGGGAGGGCCACGCGCACTTGGTACCCAGTACTTC
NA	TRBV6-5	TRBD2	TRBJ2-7	CASMVASGTYEQYF	TGTGCCAGCATGGTGGCCAGCGGGACTTACGAGCAGTACTTC
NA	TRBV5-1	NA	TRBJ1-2	CASREVQGLNYGYTF	TGCGCCAGCAGAGAGGTACAGGGTTTAAACTATGGCTACACCTTC
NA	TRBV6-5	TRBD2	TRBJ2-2	CASSFGGARRTGELFF	TGTGCCAGCAGTTTCGGGGGGGCGCGGCGCACCGGGGAGCTGTTTTTT
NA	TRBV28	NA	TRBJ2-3	CASSFRSGTDTQYF	TGTGCCAGCAGTTTTCGTAGTGGCACAGATACGCAGTATTTT
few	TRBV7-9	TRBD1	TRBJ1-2	CASSPRTGQNYGYTF	TGTGCCAGCAGCCCAAGGACAGGACAGAACTATGGCTACACCTTC
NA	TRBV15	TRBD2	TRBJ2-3	CAAFLAEATDTQYF	TGTGCCGCTTTCCTAGCGGAGGCCACAGATACGCAGTATTTT
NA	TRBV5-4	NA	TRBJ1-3	CASSNRAGTIYF	TGTGCCAGCAGTAACAGGGCAGGCACCATATATTTT
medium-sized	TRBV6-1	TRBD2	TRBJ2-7	CASSEATSGFYEQYF	TGTGCCAGCAGTGAAGCCACTAGCGGTTTCTACGAGCAGTACTTC
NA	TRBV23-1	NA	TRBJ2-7	CASSRRSEQYF	TGCGCCAGCAGTCGCAGAAGCGAGCAGTACTTC
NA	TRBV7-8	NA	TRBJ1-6	CASSFMSVQTNSPLHF	TGTGCCAGCAGCTTCATGTCGGTTCAAACTAATTCACCCCTCCACTTT
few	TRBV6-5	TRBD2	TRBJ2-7	CASSYSAAGGYEQYF	TGTGCCAGCAGTTACTCGGCAGCGGGAGGCTACGAGCAGTACTTC
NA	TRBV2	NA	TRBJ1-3	CASSEALAPNTIYF	TGTGCCAGCAGTGAAGCCCTTGCGCCAAACACCATATATTTT
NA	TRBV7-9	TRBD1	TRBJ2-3	CASSLVGRGPSTQYF	TGTGCCAGCAGCTTAGTGGGCAGGGGGCCCTCGACGCAGTATTTT
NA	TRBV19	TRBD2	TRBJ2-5	CASSLALAGGQETQYF	TGTGCCAGTAGTCTAGCACTAGCGGGAGGACAAGAGACCCAGTACTTC